This note documents a single TCR beta chain sequence. This clonotype has a handful of counts. Its antigen specificity is not known. Base qualities were left out, and no much larger clone turns up one base away. This entry belongs to a study (dated by TCRdb to between 2015 and 2017). About the study as a whole: The study tested whether tumor-infiltrating Tregs in breast cancer are recruited from blood Tregs or converted in situ from other CD4+ T cell subsets. The full study reports these points: Rather than covering whole repertoires, validation in the larger cohort was restricted to a single TCR beta V-J rearrangement. In terms of TCR gene usage, tumor memory CD4+ T cells clustered together with blood and lymph node memory CD4+ cells, as well as with lymph node naive CD4+ cells. The greatest overlap of tumor-infiltrating Treg TCR alpha and beta sequences was with tumor naive CD4+ T cells, followed next by blood naive CD4+ T cells.

To purify naive CD4+ T cells, the Miltenyi Naive CD4+ T Cell Isolation kit was used, and CD25 microbeads served to deplete Tregs. Tregs, naive and memory CD4+ T cells from tumor, blood and ipsilateral draining lymph nodes of about five breast cancer patients underwent full-length TCR alpha and beta sequencing. Mononuclear cells from lymph nodes or over 45 ml of peripheral blood were isolated by Ficoll density gradient centrifugation. FACS confirmed that the sorted cell populations were more than 90% pure. Full-length TCR variable regions were amplified by 5' RACE PCR with constant-region reverse primers, and semi-nested PCR with Nested Universal Primer A was subsequently performed. The ReliaPrep RNA Cell Miniprep System was used to extract total RNA, which was then reverse transcribed into 5'RACE-ready cDNA with the SMARTer RACE 5'/3' Kit. Multiplex adaptors were used to barcode the full-length TCR alpha and beta libraries, which were then sequenced on an Illumina MiSeq. From the authors' description of their analysis: Sequencing data were pooled across the five patients for each of nine subset-tissue groups and compared by unsupervised clustering of TCR gene usage. Repertoire similarity was calculated with the Morisita-Horn index, weighting shared sequences by their contribution to each repertoire. TCRdb took the public reads, trimmed them with fastp at Q25, ran MiXCR for clone calling and kept in-frame beta chains. Rows matching on CDR3 protein sequence are summarized as one entry with the most common DNA and genes. None of the V and J calls come from the authors' own analysis; TCRdb made them. The sample contains about 46,000 distinct CDR3 sequences, around 26% of them found a single time. The ten top clones hold roughly 2% of the sample.

CDR1 SGHDT and CDR2 YYEEEE were looked up in the germline V gene. V is reduced by 2 bases and J by 5 bases, leaving a spacing of 4 bases between them. The cysteine opens and the phenylalanine closes a CDR3 of 11 amino acids. Only CDR3 DNA remains: 33 bases, in frame from the first base. The V gene is TRBV5-6 and the J gene is TRBJ2-5; the D gene cannot be resolved reliably. This sequence was found in a female donor with breast cancer. Sequencing was performed on naive CD4+ T cells sorted from blood. Explained via the paper, the cell subset or site label denotes: naive CD4+ T cells, CD4+CD45RA+CD25-. The bases are TGTGCCAGCAGCTTCGGGGAGACCCAGTACTTC. The resulting protein is CASSFGETQYF.